One sample yielded the 21 T cell receptor beta chains listed below, sequenced in a study of T cell changes during pregnancy in multiple sclerosis. Method: immunoSEQ multiplex PCR; TCRdb's copy keeps in-frame clones and lacks some. Here the sample spans about 52,000 clones, roughly 92% being singletons. Sequenced here: CD4+ T cells from peripheral blood mononuclear cells, sampled in the third trimester of pregnancy. Receptors were obtained from a female donor with multiple sclerosis, enrolled in a pregnancy study.

This rearrangement joins TRBV9 to TRBJ1-2; possible D gene TRBD1, 5 bases. The germline gives CDR1 SGDLS, CDR2 YYNGEE. This CDR3 is built from 16 residues. V lost 4 bases, J lost 8 bases, and 24 bases lay in between. CDR3 DNA: TGTGCCAGCAGCCCGCGTGTAGACCCAGGGTCCTCAGGCTACACCTTC. Its translation is CASSPRVDPGSSGYTF.

This chain uses TRBV18 with TRBJ2-3; D remains unclear. Trimming removed 3 bases from V and 5 bases from J, with 9 bases in between. The CDR3 is 13 residues long. The germline gives CDR1 KGHSH, CDR2 LQKENI. CDR3 sequence: CASSPPVVDTQYF. CDR3 coding DNA: TGTGCCAGCTCACCCCCAGTCGTAGATACGCAGTATTTT. Full variable domain (missing parts from reference TRBV18 and TRBJ2-3): NAGVMQNPRHLVRRRGQEARLRCSPMKGHSHVYWYRQLPEEGLKFMVYLQKENIIDESGMPKERFSAEFPKEGPSILRIQQVVRGDSAAYFCASSPPVVDTQYFGPGTRLTVL.

This rearrangement joins TRBV6-6 to TRBJ1-5; a weak D match, TRBD1 (5 bases). V lost 2 bases, J lost 1 base, and 9 bases lay in between. The CDR3 runs 15 residues. Germline V CDR1 and CDR2: MNHNY, SVGAGI (reference sequence). CDR3 residues: CASSYTDTSNQPQHF. The CDR3 DNA follows: TGTGCCAGCAGTTACACGGACACGAGCAATCAGCCCCAGCATTTT.

The genes are TRBV6-6 and TRBJ2-7; a possible D gene is TRBD1 (5 bases). V was shortened by 6 bases and J by 7 bases, with 16 bases between the two germline ends. The CDR3 contains 13 residues. The germline V gene has CDR1 MNHNY and CDR2 SVGAGI (reference sequence). The CDR3 coding sequence is TGTGCCAGCAGCCCCTCAGGGATGGGGGAGCAGTACTTC. Amino acids: CASSPSGMGEQYF.

V usage is TRBV25-1 and J usage is TRBJ2-4; D might be TRBD2 (5 bases). There are 17 residues in the CDR3. The germline gives CDR1 MGHDK, CDR2 SYGVNS. V lost 3 bases and J lost 2, with 17 bases in between. The CDR3 is CASSDNPPRDPKNIQYF. The CDR3 DNA sequence: TGTGCCAGCAGTGATAATCCCCCTCGGGATCCCAAAAACATTCAGTACTTC.

This chain joins TRBV10-3 and TRBJ2-5; 12 nucleotides agree with TRBD2. The germline gives CDR1 ENHRY, CDR2 SYGVKD. The trim removed 7 bases at V and 3 bases at J, leaving 3 bases unmatched. This CDR3 spans 14 amino acids. This chain's CDR3 is CAIKTSGGKETQYF. The CDR3 nucleotides are TGTGCCATCAAGACTAGCGGGGGAAAAGAGACCCAGTACTTC.

V is TRBV7-9 and J is TRBJ2-1, with a weak D call TRBD1 (6 bases). The V gene lost 2 bases and the J gene lost 12 bases, with 23 bases spanning the gap. The CDR3 runs 16 residues. Germline CDR1 SEHNR, CDR2 FQNEAQ (reference sequence). For the CDR3, the DNA is TGTGCCAGCAGCTTAAAAGGAGTACCCCGACAGGAAACGCAGTTCTTC. Protein: CASSLKGVPRQETQFF.

The J gene is TRBJ1-2, the V gene TRBV6-5; no clear D. The CDR3 sequence is 13 residues long. V lost 7 bases and J 5 bases, leaving 14 bases between the germline ends. Germline V gene sequence: CDR1 MNHEY, CDR2 SVGAGI. Here the CDR3 reads CASTDSRAYGYTF. The CDR3 coding sequence is TGTGCCAGCACCGACTCGAGGGCGTATGGCTACACCTTC.

The rearrangement uses TRBV27 and TRBJ2-7; D is perhaps TRBD1 (5 bases). The V end was cut by 6 bases, the J end by 4 bases, with 16 bases between. CDR1 and CDR2 (germline): MNHEY, SMNVEV (reference sequence). This CDR3 contains 14 residues. DNA for the CDR3: TGTGCCAGCAGACAGGTTGGGGCAGGGTACGAGCAGTACTTC. As protein: CASRQVGAGYEQYF.

The chain joins TRBV7-9 to TRBJ2-7; TRBD2 might be the D (6 bases). Germline lookup yields CDR1 SEHNR and CDR2 FQNEAQ (reference sequence). This CDR3 comprises 14 residues. V was pared by 1 base and J by 6 bases, with 13 bases between. CDR3 DNA sequence: TGTGCCAGCAGCTTAGTTCCGCGGGGTGGCGAGCAGTACTTC. This translates into CASSLVPRGGEQYF. Together with reference TRBV7-9 and TRBJ2-7, the CDR3 gives the full variable domain: DTGVSQNPRHKITKRGQNVTFRCDPISEHNRLYWYRQTLGQGPEFLTYFQNEAQLEKSRLLSDRFSAERPKGSFSTLEIQRTEQGDSAMYLCASSLVPRGGEQYFGPGTRLTVT.

J is TRBJ1-4 and V is TRBV18; 11 bases are shared with TRBD1. From germline, CDR1 is KGHSH and CDR2 LQKENI. With 3 bases clipped from V and 8 bases from J, the junction kept 14 bases outside the gene matches. The CDR3 is 18 amino acids. For the CDR3, the DNA is TGTGCCAGCTCACCCCGCCGGGACAGGGGGGTTATTAGGGAAAAACTGTTTTTT. This sequence encodes CASSPRRDRGVIREKLFF.

This chain links TRBV6-4 with TRBJ2-2; 7 nucleotides align to TRBD1. Germline assignment: CDR1 MRHNA and CDR2 SNTAGT. The CDR3 sequence is 15 residues long. The J segment lost 4 bases and the V segment lost 4 bases, leaving 6 bases of the junction unmatched. The CDR3 nucleotides read TGTGCCAGCAGTGCCGACAGGGTCCCCACCGGGGAGCTGTTTTTT. This sequence encodes CASSADRVPTGELFF.

The chain employs TRBV2 and TRBJ2-3; 11 bases are a match to TRBD2. Germline V lookup: CDR1 SNHLY, CDR2 FYNNEI. Unmatched junction bases numbered 7, after V lost 1 base and J lost 4 bases. The CDR3 contains 17 residues. CDR3 coding DNA: TGTGCCAGCAGTGAAGGGGCGCTAGCGGGGGGACCAGATACGCAGTATTTT. Translated, it gives CASSEGALAGGPDTQYF.

This clone was counted a single time. V and J are TRBV7-2 and TRBJ2-1; weak D call: TRBD2 (7 bases). The V and J ends lost 1 base and 6 bases respectively, with 13 bases between them. Germline CDR1 reads SGHTA; CDR2 reads FQGNSA. The CDR3 sequence is 15 residues long. DNA for the CDR3: TGTGCCAGCAGCTTAGTAGGGGGGGGTGGCAATGAGCAGTTCTTC. The encoded protein is CASSLVGGGGNEQFF.

This clone was counted a single time. The genes are TRBV5-4 and TRBJ1-1; D remains ambiguous. V lost 3 bases and J lost 2, with 8 bases in between. The CDR3 has 13 residues. CDR1 SGHNT and CDR2 YYREEE come from the germline V gene (reference sequence). CDR3 in amino acids: CASSSAANTEAFF. Here the CDR3 DNA reads TGTGCCAGCAGCTCGGCGGCTAACACTGAAGCTTTCTTT.

This clone was observed a single time. The chain uses TRBV9 and TRBJ2-7; possible D gene TRBD1, 6 bases. Germline loops: CDR1 SGDLS, CDR2 YYNGEE. The CDR3 has 16 amino acids. Between the trimmed V and J ends, which lost 0 bases and 2 bases, there was a span of 15 bases. The CDR3 coding sequence is TGTGCCAGCAGCGTAGGTGGTGGTTGGGACACCTACGAGCAGTACTTC. Its translation is CASSVGGGWDTYEQYF.

The chain combines TRBV10-3 with TRBJ1-2; no reliable D call. Germline CDR1 is ENHRY and CDR2 is SYGVKD. V shed 5 bases and J shed 3 bases, with 10 bases lying between them. This CDR3 region has 13 residues. CDR3 in DNA: TGTGCCATCAGTACCGAAGAGGACTATGGCTACACCTTC. Encoded protein: CAISTEEDYGYTF.

This clone appeared once. This sequence joins TRBV6-5 and TRBJ1-5; no firm D call. The V and J ends lost 6 bases and 5 bases respectively, with 11 bases between them. CDR3 length: 13 amino acids. The germline CDR1 and CDR2 sequences are MNHEY and SVGAGI. The DNA for the CDR3 is TGTGCCAGCAGGGAGGGCGGCCATCAGCCCCAGCATTTT. Residues: CASREGGHQPQHF.

The sample holds one count of this clone. The gene calls are TRBV29-1 and TRBJ1-1; TRBD1 might be the D (5 bases). The V and J ends lost 6 bases and 1 base respectively, with 6 bases between them. This CDR3 spans 11 amino acids. Germline values: CDR1 SQVTM, CDR2 ANQGSEA. The CDR3 sequence is CSVRGNTEAFF. CDR3 in DNA: TGCAGCGTAAGGGGGAACACTGAAGCTTTCTTT.

This CDR3 is CASSYTLAGGYTF. Here the CDR3 DNA reads TGTGCCAGCAGTTATACCCTCGCGGGAGGCTACACCTTC. The chain links TRBV6-5 to TRBJ1-2; D not certain. The CDR3 contains 13 residues. Trimming cost V 3 bases and J 8 bases, with 13 bases left between them. CDR1 and CDR2 (germline): MNHEY, SVGAGI.

The rearrangement uses TRBV6-5 and TRBJ2-2; tentative D call: TRBD1 (5 bases). V lost 8 bases, J lost 5 bases, and 12 bases lay in between. Germline V gives CDR1 MNHEY, CDR2 SVGAGI. This CDR3 spans 13 amino acids. As DNA, the CDR3 is TGTGCCAGCGGTCGACCAGGGACCGGGGAGCTGTTTTTT. Its protein product is CASGRPGTGELFF.